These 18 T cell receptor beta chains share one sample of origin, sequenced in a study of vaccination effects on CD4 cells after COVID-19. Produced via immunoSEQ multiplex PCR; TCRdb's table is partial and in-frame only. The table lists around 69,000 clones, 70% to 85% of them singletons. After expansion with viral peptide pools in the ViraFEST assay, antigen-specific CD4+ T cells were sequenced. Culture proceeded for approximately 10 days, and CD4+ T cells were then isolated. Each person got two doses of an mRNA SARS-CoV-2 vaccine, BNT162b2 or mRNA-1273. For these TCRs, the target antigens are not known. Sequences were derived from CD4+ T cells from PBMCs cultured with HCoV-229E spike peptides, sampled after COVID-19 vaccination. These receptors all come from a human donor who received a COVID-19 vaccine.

CDR3 DNA sequence: TGTGCCAGCAGTTACACGGGGGGCAACACCGGGGAGCTGTTTTTT. As protein: CASSYTGGNTGELFF. The chain employs TRBV6-6 and TRBJ2-2; D possibly corresponds to TRBD2 (7 bases). The V gene's germline CDR1 is MNHNY and CDR2 SVGAGI (reference sequence). The V end lost 2 bases, the J end lost 2 bases, and 9 bases lay between the germline ends. This CDR3 contains 15 residues.

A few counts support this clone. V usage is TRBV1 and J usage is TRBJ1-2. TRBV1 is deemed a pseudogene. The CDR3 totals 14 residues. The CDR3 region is CTSAPGEYNYGYTF. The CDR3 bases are TGCACCAGCGCCCCTGGGGAATACAACTATGGCTACACCTTC.

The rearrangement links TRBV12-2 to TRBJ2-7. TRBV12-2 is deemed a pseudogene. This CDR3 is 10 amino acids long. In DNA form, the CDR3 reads TGTGCAAGTCGCGCCTACGAGCAGTACGTC. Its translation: CASRAYEQYV.

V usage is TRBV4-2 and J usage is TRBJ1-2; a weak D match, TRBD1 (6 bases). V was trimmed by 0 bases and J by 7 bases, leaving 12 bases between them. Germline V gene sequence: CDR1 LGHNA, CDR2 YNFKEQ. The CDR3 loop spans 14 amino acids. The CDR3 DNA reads TGTGCCAGCAGCCAAGACGGGGGGGCGGCTGGCTACACCTTC. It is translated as CASSQDGGAAGYTF.

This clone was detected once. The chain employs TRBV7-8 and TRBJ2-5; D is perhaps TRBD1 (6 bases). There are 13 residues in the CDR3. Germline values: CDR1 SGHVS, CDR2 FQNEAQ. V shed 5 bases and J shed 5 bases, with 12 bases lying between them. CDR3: CASSRTVFETQYF. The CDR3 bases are TGTGCCAGCAGCCGGACAGTTTTTGAGACCCAGTACTTC.

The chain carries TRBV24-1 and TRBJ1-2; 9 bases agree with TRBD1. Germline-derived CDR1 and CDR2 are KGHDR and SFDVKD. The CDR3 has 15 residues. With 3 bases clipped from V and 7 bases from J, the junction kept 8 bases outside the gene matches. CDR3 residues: CATSDPLGQGGGYTF. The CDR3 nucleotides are TGTGCCACCAGTGATCCATTGGGACAGGGTGGTGGCTACACCTTC.

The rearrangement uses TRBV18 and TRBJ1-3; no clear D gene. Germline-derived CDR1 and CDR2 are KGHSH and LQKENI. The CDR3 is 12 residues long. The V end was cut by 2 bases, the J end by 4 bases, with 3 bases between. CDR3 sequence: CASSPDGNTIYF. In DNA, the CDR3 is TGTGCCAGCTCACCAGACGGAAACACCATATATTTT.

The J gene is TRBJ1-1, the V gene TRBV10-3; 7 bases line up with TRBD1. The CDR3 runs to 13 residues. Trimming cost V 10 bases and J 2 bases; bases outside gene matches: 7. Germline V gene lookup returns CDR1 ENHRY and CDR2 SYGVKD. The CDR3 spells CATRGRGNTEAFF. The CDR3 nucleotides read TGTGCCACGAGGGGGCGCGGTAACACTGAAGCTTTCTTT.

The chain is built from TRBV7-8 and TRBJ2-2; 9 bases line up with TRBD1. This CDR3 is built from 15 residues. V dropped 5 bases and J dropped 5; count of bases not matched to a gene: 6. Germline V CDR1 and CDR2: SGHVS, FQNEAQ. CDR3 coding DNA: TGTGCCAGCAGCGCGGGACAGGGTAATACCGGGGAGCTGTTTTTT. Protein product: CASSAGQGNTGELFF.

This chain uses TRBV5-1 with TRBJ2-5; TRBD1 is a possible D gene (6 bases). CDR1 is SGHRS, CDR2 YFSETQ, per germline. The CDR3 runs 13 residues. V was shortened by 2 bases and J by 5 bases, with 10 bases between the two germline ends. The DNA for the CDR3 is TGCGCCAGCAGCTTCCTCACAGGGGAGACCCAGTACTTC. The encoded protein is CASSFLTGETQYF.

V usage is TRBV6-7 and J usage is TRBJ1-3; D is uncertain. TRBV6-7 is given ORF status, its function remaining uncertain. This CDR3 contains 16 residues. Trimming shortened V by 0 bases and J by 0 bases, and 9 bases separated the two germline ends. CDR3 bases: TGTGCCAGCAGTTACTCTGACCGAACCTCTGGAAACACCATATATTTT. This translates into CASSYSDRTSGNTIYF.

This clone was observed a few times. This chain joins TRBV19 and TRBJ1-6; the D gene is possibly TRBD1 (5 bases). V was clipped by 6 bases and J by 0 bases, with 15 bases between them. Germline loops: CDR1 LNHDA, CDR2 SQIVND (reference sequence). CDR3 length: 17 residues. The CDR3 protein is CASRARDASSYNSPLHF. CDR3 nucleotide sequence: TGTGCCAGTAGAGCGCGGGACGCGAGCTCCTATAATTCACCCCTCCACTTT.

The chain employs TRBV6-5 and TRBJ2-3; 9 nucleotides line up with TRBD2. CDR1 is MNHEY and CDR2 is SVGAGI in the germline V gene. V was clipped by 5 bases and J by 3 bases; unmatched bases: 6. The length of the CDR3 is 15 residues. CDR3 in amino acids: CASSLVAGETDTQYF. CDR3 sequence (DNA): TGTGCCAGCAGTCTAGTAGCGGGGGAGACAGATACGCAGTATTTT.

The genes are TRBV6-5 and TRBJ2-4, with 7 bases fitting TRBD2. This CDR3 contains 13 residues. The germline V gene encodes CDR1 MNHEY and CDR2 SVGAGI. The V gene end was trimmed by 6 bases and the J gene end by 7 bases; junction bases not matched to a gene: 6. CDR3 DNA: TGTGCCAGCAGCCCCGTCGGGGGGAACATTCAGTACTTC. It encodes CASSPVGGNIQYF.

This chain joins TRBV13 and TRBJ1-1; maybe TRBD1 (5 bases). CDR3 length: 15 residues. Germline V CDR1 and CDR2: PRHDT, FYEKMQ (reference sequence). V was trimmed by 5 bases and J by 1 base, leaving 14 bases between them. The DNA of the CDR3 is TGTGCCAGCAGCCCGATGAGGGGCTGGAACACTGAAGCTTTCTTT. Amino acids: CASSPMRGWNTEAFF.

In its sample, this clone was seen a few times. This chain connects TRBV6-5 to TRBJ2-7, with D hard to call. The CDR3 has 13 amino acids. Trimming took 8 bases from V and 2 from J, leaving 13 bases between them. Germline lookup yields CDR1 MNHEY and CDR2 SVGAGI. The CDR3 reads CASQIRTPYEQYV. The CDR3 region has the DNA TGTGCCAGCCAGATCCGGACCCCCTACGAGCAGTACGTC.

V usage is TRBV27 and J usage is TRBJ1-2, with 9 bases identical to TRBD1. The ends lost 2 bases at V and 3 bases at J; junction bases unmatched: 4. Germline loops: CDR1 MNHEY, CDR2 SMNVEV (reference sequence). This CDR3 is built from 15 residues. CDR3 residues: CASSLGTGPYYGYTF. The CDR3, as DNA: TGTGCCAGCAGTTTAGGGACAGGGCCGTACTATGGCTACACCTTC.

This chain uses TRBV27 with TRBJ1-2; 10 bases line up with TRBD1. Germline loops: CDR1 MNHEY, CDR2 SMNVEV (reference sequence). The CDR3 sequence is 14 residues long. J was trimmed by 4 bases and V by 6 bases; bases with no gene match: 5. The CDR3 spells CASRRDRGSYGYTF. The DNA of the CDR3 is TGTGCCAGCAGAAGGGACAGGGGTAGCTATGGCTACACCTTC.